The 32 T cell receptor beta chains in this list originate from one sample, sequenced in a study of human thymus T cells. Obtained as resections during corrective heart surgery, the thymus tissue was then studied. Profiled with immunoSEQ multiplex PCR; TCRdb holds only in-frame clones, not every one. In the table there are roughly 120,000 clones, around 94% of which are singletons. Sequenced material: thymus tissue. The receptors stem from a boy under three years old with a congenital heart defect but otherwise immunologically healthy.

The rearrangement uses TRBV18 and TRBJ1-2, with 7 bases aligning to TRBD1. Germline V lookup: CDR1 KGHSH, CDR2 LQKENI. Losses at the gene ends were 4 bases for V and 7 bases for J; bases not matched to a gene: 15. This CDR3 region has 16 residues. The CDR3 reads CASSREQGRRKGGYTF. In DNA form, the CDR3 reads TGTGCCAGCTCACGAGAACAGGGGAGACGAAAGGGTGGCTACACCTTC.

The chain is built from TRBV7-8 and TRBJ1-1; 10 bases align to TRBD1. J gave up 7 bases and V 5 bases, and 7 bases lay outside the gene matches. Per the germline V gene, CDR1 is SGHVS and CDR2 is FQNEAQ. This CDR3 has 14 amino acids. CDR3 sequence (DNA): TGTGCCAGCAGCGGGGACAGGGGCCAAGATGAAGCTTTCTTT. Translated: CASSGDRGQDEAFF.

This clone was counted between two and nine times. This chain uses TRBV5-1 with TRBJ1-3, with 8 positions matching TRBD1. The CDR3 totals 17 residues. CDR1 and CDR2 (germline): SGHRS, YFSETQ. The J segment lost 3 bases and the V segment lost 0 bases, leaving 8 bases of the junction unmatched. CDR3 DNA sequence: TGCGCCAGCAGCTTGGAGATGACAGGGGAGCGTGGAAACACCATATATTTT. This codes for CASSLEMTGERGNTIYF. Full variable domain (remainder filled in from reference TRBV5-1 and TRBJ1-3): KAGVTQTPRYLIKTRGQQVTLSCSPISGHRSVSWYQQTPGQGLQFLFEYFSETQRNKGNFPGRFSGRQFSNSRSEMNVSTLELGDSALYLCASSLEMTGERGNTIYFGEGSWLTVV.

This chain uses TRBV25-1 with TRBJ2-5; the D gene is possibly TRBD1 (5 bases). Trimming pared 2 bases from V and 5 bases from J, leaving 15 bases between. Germline loops: CDR1 MGHDK, CDR2 SYGVNS. This CDR3 is built from 15 residues. DNA of the CDR3: TGTGCCAGCAGTGAAACGCAGGGTCCCGGGGAGACCCAGTACTTC. Translated: CASSETQGPGETQYF.

The chain carries TRBV27 and TRBJ2-3; 15 bases align to TRBD2. This CDR3 is built from 19 residues. In germline, CDR1 is MNHEY, CDR2 SMNVEV (reference sequence). With 5 bases clipped from V and 4 bases from J, the junction kept 13 bases outside the gene matches. The CDR3: CASSPIGLAGGPMPDTQYF. In DNA form, the CDR3 reads TGTGCCAGCAGTCCGATCGGACTAGCGGGGGGGCCGATGCCAGATACGCAGTATTTT.

With regard to this clone: Relative to the germline gene, one junction end is altered; a read error may explain this. The CDR3 reads CASSETGVGRIF. Written as DNA, the CDR3 is TGTGCCAGCAGTGAAACAGGGGTAGGGCGGATTTTT. V gene TRBV2 combines with J gene TRBJ1-1; TRBD1 matches at 7 bases. From germline, CDR1 is SNHLY and CDR2 FYNNEI. The CDR3 is 12 amino acids.

The chain combines TRBV5-1 with TRBJ2-3; 8 positions match TRBD2. The J segment lost 2 bases and the V segment lost 3 bases, leaving 8 bases of the junction unmatched. Germline assignment: CDR1 SGHRS and CDR2 YFSETQ. This CDR3 spans 16 amino acids. CDR3: CASSSSAGENTDTQYF. In nucleotides, the CDR3 is TGCGCCAGCAGCTCCTCAGCGGGGGAAAACACAGATACGCAGTATTTT.

The CDR3 bases are TGTGCCATCAGTGAGTCGACAGGGGCGTACTATGGCTACACCTTC. It is translated as CAISESTGAYYGYTF. The chain uses TRBV10-3 and TRBJ1-2, with TRBD1 matching 8 bases. V shed 0 bases and J 3 bases; nucleotides not matched to a gene: 3. The CDR3 length is 15 residues. Germline V gives CDR1 ENHRY, CDR2 SYGVKD.

The chain recombines TRBV2 with TRBJ1-5; D is ambiguous. V was trimmed by 4 bases and J by 3 bases, leaving 7 bases between them. The germline gives CDR1 SNHLY, CDR2 FYNNEI. This CDR3 has 13 amino acids. The CDR3 nucleotides are TGTGCCAGCAGTGGGCGCCCCAATCAGCCCCAGCATTTT. This sequence encodes CASSGRPNQPQHF.

The chain uses TRBV10-3 and TRBJ2-2; D is unclear. CDR3 length: 14 residues. With 3 bases removed from V and 1 base from J, the gap between germline ends came to 6 bases. Germline V CDR1 and CDR2: ENHRY, SYGVKD. DNA of the CDR3: TGTGCCATCAGTGAAGGGCAGAACACCGGGGAGCTGTTTTTT. It is translated as CAISEGQNTGELFF.

This chain joins TRBV11-1 and TRBJ2-2; D is unclear. The CDR3 spans 15 residues. Per the germline V gene, CDR1 is SGHAT and CDR2 is FQDESV (reference sequence). V lost 7 bases to trimming and J lost 1 base, with 13 bases between them. The CDR3 region is CASTVARKNTGELFF. DNA for the CDR3: TGTGCCAGCACCGTGGCAAGGAAGAACACCGGGGAGCTGTTTTTT.

This clone was recorded once. The chain recombines TRBV6-1 with TRBJ1-2; D gene ambiguous. Germline V lookup: CDR1 MNHNS, CDR2 SASEGT. The V gene lost 5 bases and the J gene lost 8 bases, with 9 bases spanning the gap. The CDR3 contains 11 residues. DNA for the CDR3: TGTGCCAGCAGTAAAGTTTTGGGCTACACCTTC. Protein product: CASSKVLGYTF.

The chain combines TRBV5-6 with TRBJ1-1; maybe TRBD1 (5 bases). Per the germline V gene, CDR1 is SGHDT and CDR2 is YYEEEE. V lost 2 bases and J 4 bases, leaving 15 bases between the germline ends. CDR3 length: 15 residues. CDR3 in amino acids: CASSLGDSYSTEAFF. Here the CDR3 DNA reads TGTGCCAGCAGCTTAGGGGACTCCTACTCCACTGAAGCTTTCTTT.

This clone has a handful of counts. The chain carries TRBV30 and TRBJ1-5; D not resolved. V was cut by 2 bases and J by 0 bases, with 8 bases left in between. CDR3 length: 14 residues. Per germline, CDR1 GTSNPN and CDR2 SVGIG (reference sequence). CDR3 in DNA: TGTGCCTGGAGTACCGGGAGTAGCAATCAGCCCCAGCATTTT. Translated: CAWSTGSSNQPQHF.

The rearrangement links TRBV30 to TRBJ2-1; D is unresolved. This CDR3 comprises 16 residues. Trimming pared 4 bases from V and 0 bases from J, leaving 16 bases between. Germline CDR1 and CDR2: GTSNPN and SVGIG (reference sequence). This chain's CDR3 is CAWTIGSPSSYNEQFF. The CDR3 region has the DNA TGTGCCTGGACTATCGGGTCTCCGAGCTCCTACAATGAGCAGTTCTTC.

J is TRBJ2-7 and V is TRBV11-2; D is perhaps TRBD2 (6 bases). CDR1 is SGHAT and CDR2 is FQNNGV in the germline V gene. V was cut by 1 base and J by 6 bases, with 13 bases left in between. This CDR3 region has 14 residues. The CDR3 region has the DNA TGTGCCAGCAGCTTAGCGGCGGGGTTTCGCGAGCAGTACTTC. This codes for CASSLAAGFREQYF.

The chain joins TRBV27 to TRBJ1-1; TRBD1 is a possible D gene (5 bases). This CDR3 is built from 14 residues. The V gene lost 5 bases and the J gene lost 2 bases, with 12 bases spanning the gap. Per germline, CDR1 MNHEY and CDR2 SMNVEV (reference sequence). The CDR3 reads CASSATATNTEAFF. In DNA, the CDR3 is TGTGCCAGCAGTGCGACAGCCACCAACACTGAAGCTTTCTTT.

The V gene is TRBV10-3, the J gene TRBJ2-7; D gene unclear. This CDR3 has 13 amino acids. Between the trimmed V and J ends, which lost 2 bases and 0 bases, there was a span of 5 bases. CDR1 and CDR2 from the germline V gene are ENHRY and SYGVKD. The CDR3 DNA sequence: TGTGCCATCAGTGAGACTTACTCCTACGAGCAGTACTTC. Translating gives CAISETYSYEQYF.

The chain is built from TRBV5-6 and TRBJ2-1; 9 nucleotides agree with TRBD2. The CDR3 runs 18 residues. The ends lost 0 bases at V and 0 bases at J; junction bases unmatched: 7. The germline gives CDR1 SGHDT, CDR2 YYEEEE. DNA for the CDR3: TGTGCCAGCAGCTTGGGCGGACTAGCGCGGGCCTCCTACAATGAGCAGTTCTTC. As protein: CASSLGGLARASYNEQFF.

The chain joins TRBV4-3 to TRBJ2-1; TRBD2 matches 11 bases. The CDR3 has 17 amino acids. CDR1 is LGHNA and CDR2 is YSLEER in the germline V gene. The junction had 6 bases not matched to a gene; V was cut back by 1 base and J by 4 bases. Here the CDR3 reads CASSQGSGLADYNEQFF. The CDR3 bases are TGCGCCAGCAGCCAAGGTTCGGGACTAGCGGATTACAATGAGCAGTTCTTC.

The chain carries TRBV7-8 and TRBJ2-2; no reliable D call. Germline lookup yields CDR1 SGHVS and CDR2 FQNEAQ. Trimming left V 2 bases short and J 12 bases short, with 16 bases between. This CDR3 comprises 14 residues. The CDR3 loop reads CASSLIRRTFQLFF. The CDR3 DNA is TGTGCCAGCAGCTTAATACGACGCACCTTTCAGCTGTTTTTT.

This sequence joins TRBV10-3 and TRBJ2-1, with 9 positions matching TRBD2. Germline assignment: CDR1 ENHRY and CDR2 SYGVKD. Trimming removed 4 bases from V and 3 bases from J; junction bases left unmatched: 4. The CDR3 extends over 15 amino acids. In DNA form, the CDR3 reads TGTGCCATCAGTGTAGCGGGGGCTCTCTACAATGAGCAGTTCTTC. Its protein product is CAISVAGALYNEQFF.

The V gene is TRBV29-1, the J gene TRBJ1-4; TRBD1 agrees at 11 bases. Per germline, CDR1 SQVTM and CDR2 ANQGSEA. Unmatched junction bases numbered 5, after V lost 6 bases and J lost 8 bases. The CDR3 extends over 13 amino acids. The CDR3 sequence is CSVRDRGGEKLFF. CDR3 coding DNA: TGCAGCGTGCGGGACAGGGGGGGCGAAAAACTGTTTTTT.

This chain uses TRBV28 with TRBJ1-2, with TRBD1 identical over 8 bases. Germline V lookup: CDR1 MDHEN, CDR2 SYDVKM. The CDR3 sequence is 16 residues long. Trimming removed 5 bases from V and 6 bases from J; junction bases left unmatched: 14. The CDR3: CASSPLRQGPCNGYTF. CDR3 DNA: TGTGCCAGCAGTCCACTTCGACAGGGGCCTTGCAATGGCTACACCTTC.

DNA for the CDR3: TGTGCCAGCAGTTTTGGGGTCGGAAACACCATATATTTT. Translation gives CASSFGVGNTIYF. The rearrangement links TRBV9 to TRBJ1-3; no clear D gene. CDR1 is SGDLS, CDR2 YYNGEE, per germline. V was shortened by 5 bases and J by 4 bases, with 10 bases between the two germline ends. This CDR3 comprises 13 residues.

This chain joins TRBV4-1 and TRBJ2-3; D gene uncertain. Trimming cost V 4 bases and J 4 bases, with 12 bases left between them. The CDR3 runs 14 residues. Germline V CDR1 and CDR2: MGHRA, YSYEKL. The CDR3 coding sequence is TGCGCCAGCAGCCTCTCGCCTAGTGCAGATACGCAGTATTTT. Its protein product is CASSLSPSADTQYF.

This rearrangement joins TRBV7-6 to TRBJ2-7; 7 nucleotides agree with TRBD2. CDR1 is SGHVS, CDR2 FNYEAQ, per germline. V dropped 6 bases and J dropped 2; count of bases not matched to a gene: 7. This CDR3 has 14 residues. Here the CDR3 reads CASSGAGTPYEQYF. The CDR3 DNA reads as TGTGCCAGCAGTGGAGCGGGGACCCCCTACGAGCAGTACTTC. The whole variable domain, filled in from reference TRBV7-6 and TRBJ2-7, reads GAGVSQSPRYKVTKRGQDVALRCDPISGHVSLYWYRQALGQGPEFLTYFNYEAQQDKSGLPNDRFSAERPEGSISTLTIQRTEQRDSAMYRCASSGAGTPYEQYFGPGTRLTVT.

The chain is built from TRBV19 and TRBJ1-5, with D possibly TRBD1 on 5 matching bases. Trimming removed 10 bases at V and 6 bases at J, with 13 bases between. The CDR3 is 12 amino acids. The germline CDR1 and CDR2 sequences are LNHDA and SQIVND (reference sequence). Here the CDR3 DNA reads TGTGCCACCAAGAAGGGGAGTCAGCCCCAGCATTTT. Protein product: CATKKGSQPQHF. Based on the CDR3 plus reference TRBV19 and TRBJ1-5, the full variable domain is DGGITQSPKYLFRKEGQNVTLSCEQNLNHDAMYWYRQDPGQGLRLIYYSQIVNDFQKGDIAEGYSVSREKKESFPLTVTSAQKNPTAFYLCATKKGSQPQHFGDGTRLSIL.

This chain uses TRBV19 with TRBJ2-5, with TRBD1 as a possible D gene (5 bases). In germline, CDR1 is LNHDA, CDR2 SQIVND (reference sequence). The V gene lost 0 bases and the J gene lost 4 bases, with 12 bases spanning the gap. The CDR3 runs to 15 residues. This CDR3 is CASSIDYRGIETQYF. DNA for the CDR3: TGTGCCAGTAGTATAGATTATAGGGGAATAGAGACCCAGTACTTC.

The rearrangement joins TRBV5-1 to TRBJ1-2; D perhaps matches TRBD1 (6 bases). Germline lookup yields CDR1 SGHRS and CDR2 YFSETQ. The CDR3 loop spans 16 amino acids. Deletions cut 0 bases from V and 3 bases from J, with 15 bases between. Written as DNA, the CDR3 is TGCGCCAGCAGCTTGGGGGACGCGGGGGCGCACTATGGCTACACCTTC. This sequence encodes CASSLGDAGAHYGYTF.

The genes are TRBV27 and TRBJ2-1; the match to TRBD1 covers 9 bases. V shed 0 bases and J 6 bases; nucleotides not matched to a gene: 3. This CDR3 is built from 15 residues. Germline V gene lookup returns CDR1 MNHEY and CDR2 SMNVEV (reference sequence). The CDR3 region is CASSLSRDRVNEQFF. The CDR3 DNA is TGTGCCAGCAGTTTATCGAGGGACAGGGTCAATGAGCAGTTCTTC.

The rearrangement joins TRBV30 to TRBJ2-5, with 10 bases identical to TRBD2. The CDR3 extends over 17 amino acids. The J segment lost 1 base and the V segment lost 0 bases, leaving 8 bases of the junction unmatched. CDR1 and CDR2 from the germline V gene are GTSNPN and SVGIG (reference sequence). CDR3 in DNA: TGTGCCTGGAGTGTAACTAGCGGGACGACCTTCCAAGAGACCCAGTACTTC. This sequence encodes CAWSVTSGTTFQETQYF. Together with reference TRBV30 and TRBJ2-5, the CDR3 gives the full variable domain: SQTIHQWPATLVQPVGSPLSLECTVEGTSNPNLYWYRQAAGRGLQLLFYSVGIGQISSEVPQNLSASRPQDRQFILSSKKLLLSDSGFYLCAWSVTSGTTFQETQYFGPGTRLLVL.